The 24 T cell receptor beta chains listed next were all sequenced from one sample in a study of blood T cell repertoires in COVID-19. Assay used: immunoSEQ multiplex PCR; TCRdb lists only in-frame clones, some missing. In the table there are 200,000 or so clones, nearly 85% of which are singletons. Material: peripheral blood. These receptors were collected from a woman under 40 with acute or convalescent COVID-19.

The chain joins TRBV19 to TRBJ2-2, with D possibly being TRBD1 (5 bases). V lost 4 bases and J 6 bases, leaving 18 bases between the germline ends. Germline V gene lookup returns CDR1 LNHDA and CDR2 SQIVND (reference sequence). The CDR3 runs 16 residues. CDR3 residues: CASSTLRASGAGELFF. The DNA of the CDR3 is TGTGCCAGTAGTACCCTCAGGGCTTCGGGTGCCGGGGAGCTGTTTTTT. Based on the CDR3 plus reference TRBV19 and TRBJ2-2, the full variable domain is DGGITQSPKYLFRKEGQNVTLSCEQNLNHDAMYWYRQDPGQGLRLIYYSQIVNDFQKGDIAEGYSVSREKKESFPLTVTSAQKNPTAFYLCASSTLRASGAGELFFGEGSRLTVL.

This clone was counted only a few times. The chain is built from TRBV6-5 and TRBJ1-5; 8 nucleotides line up with TRBD1. Germline loops: CDR1 MNHEY, CDR2 SVGAGI. The junction had 7 bases not matched to a gene; V was cut back by 7 bases and J by 2 bases. The CDR3 consists of 15 residues. DNA of the CDR3: TGTGCCAGCAAACGGACAGGGACTGGCAATCAGCCCCAGCATTTT. Its protein is CASKRTGTGNQPQHF.

The chain recombines TRBV2 with TRBJ1-4, with 9 bases aligning to TRBD1. Germline CDR1 is SNHLY and CDR2 is FYNNEI. V dropped 10 bases and J dropped 11; count of bases not matched to a gene: 11. The CDR3 totals 13 residues. This CDR3 reads CATLGTGTGKLFF. The CDR3, as DNA: TGTGCCACCCTGGGGACAGGGACGGGTAAACTGTTTTTT.

This clone appeared a few times. This chain joins TRBV5-4 and TRBJ2-1; D remains ambiguous. The CDR3 sequence is 15 residues long. Deletions cut 4 bases from V and 0 bases from J, with 11 bases between. Germline loops: CDR1 SGHNT, CDR2 YYREEE (reference sequence). CDR3 sequence (DNA): TGTGCCAGCAGCCCAGACATGAGCTCCTACAATGAGCAGTTCTTC. Translation gives CASSPDMSSYNEQFF.

This chain joins TRBV5-6 and TRBJ2-1, with 7 bases fitting TRBD1. The CDR3 is 14 amino acids. Trimming removed 6 bases from V and 6 bases from J; junction bases left unmatched: 9. The V gene's germline CDR1 is SGHDT and CDR2 YYEEEE. The CDR3 protein is CASNIVAGGNEQFF. CDR3 in DNA: TGTGCCAGCAATATCGTGGCAGGGGGCAATGAGCAGTTCTTC.

Details on this clone: The sample contains more than one DNA sequence encoding this CDR3. The V gene is TRBV5-1, the J gene TRBJ2-2, with a weak D call TRBD1 (5 bases). Germline lookup yields CDR1 SGHRS and CDR2 YFSETQ. Trimming cost V 0 bases and J 2 bases, with 11 bases left between them. This CDR3 contains 16 residues. CDR3 protein: CASSLGGRVNTGELFF. Here the CDR3 DNA reads TGCGCCAGCAGCTTGGGAGGCAGGGTCAACACCGGGGAGCTGTTTTTT. Variable domain in full (rest from reference TRBV5-1 and TRBJ2-2): KAGVTQTPRYLIKTRGQQVTLSCSPISGHRSVSWYQQTPGQGLQFLFEYFSETQRNKGNFPGRFSGRQFSNSRSEMNVSTLELGDSALYLCASSLGGRVNTGELFFGEGSRLTVL.

The chain links TRBV19 to TRBJ1-6; 9 bases line up with TRBD1. Per germline, CDR1 LNHDA and CDR2 SQIVND (reference sequence). After removal of 4 bases from V and 5 bases from J, the junction contained 6 bases not matched to a gene. There are 16 residues in the CDR3. CDR3 sequence (DNA): TGTGCCAGTAGTACTCGCCGGGACAGGGATAATTCACCCCTCCACTTT. As protein: CASSTRRDRDNSPLHF.

V and J are TRBV10-3 and TRBJ2-7, with 10 bases aligning to TRBD2. The CDR3 is 16 amino acids. Germline V gene sequence: CDR1 ENHRY, CDR2 SYGVKD. The V segment lost 6 bases and the J segment 4 bases; nucleotides outside the gene matches: 12. CDR3 sequence (DNA): TGTGCCATCAGAGACCACGCCGGGACTAGCGAATACGAGCAGTACTTC. Residues: CAIRDHAGTSEYEQYF.

This chain joins TRBV30 and TRBJ2-1, with 13 bases aligning to TRBD2. The germline V gene has CDR1 GTSNPN and CDR2 SVGIG (reference sequence). The CDR3 has 16 residues. The V and J ends lost 2 bases and 7 bases, in that order; junction bases with no gene match: 8. The CDR3 sequence: CAWSSRTSGRWNEQFF. For the CDR3, the DNA is TGTGCCTGGAGTTCTCGGACTAGCGGGAGATGGAATGAGCAGTTCTTC.

The J gene is TRBJ2-2, the V gene TRBV11-3, with 8 nucleotides matching TRBD2. Per germline, CDR1 SGHNT and CDR2 YENEEA. V lost 5 bases and J lost 5; bases outside the gene matches: 7. This CDR3 comprises 15 residues. The CDR3 sequence: CASSPAGAGTGELFF. DNA for the CDR3: TGTGCCAGCAGCCCAGCGGGGGCGGGGACCGGGGAGCTGTTTTTT.

This clone was seen once. DNA of the CDR3: TGTGCCAGCAGCCAAGCCCTATTCTACGAGCAGTACTTC. Its translation is CASSQALFYEQYF. J is TRBJ2-7 and V is TRBV3-1 (or the pseudogene TRBV3-2), with D unresolved. The germline gives CDR1 LGHDT, CDR2 YNNKEL (reference sequence). The CDR3 has 13 residues. The V end was cut by 1 base, the J end by 3 bases, with 7 bases between.

This clone was seen a few times. J is TRBJ1-3 and V is TRBV30; perhaps TRBD1 as D (5 bases). This CDR3 comprises 13 residues. Between the trimmed V and J ends, which lost 4 bases and 7 bases, there was a span of 14 bases. The germline V gene has CDR1 GTSNPN and CDR2 SVGIG (reference sequence). Written as DNA, the CDR3 is TGTGCCTGGAACCCCGGGGGGACTAACACCATATATTTT. This translates into CAWNPGGTNTIYF.

J is TRBJ1-5 and V is TRBV6-2 or TRBV6-3; 10 bases are shared with TRBD1. In germline, CDR1 is MNHEY, CDR2 SVGEGT. V was clipped by 5 bases and J by 6 bases; unmatched bases: 10. The CDR3 runs 16 residues. The CDR3 DNA follows: TGTGCCAGCAGTCCCCGGGACAGGGGTAGGATTCAGCCCCAGCATTTT. Its protein product is CASSPRDRGRIQPQHF.

V gene TRBV18 combines with J gene TRBJ1-1, with D unresolved. The CDR3 is 14 residues long. CDR1 and CDR2 from the germline V gene are KGHSH and LQKENI. Trimming shortened V by 3 bases and J by 4 bases, and 12 bases separated the two germline ends. In nucleotides, the CDR3 is TGTGCCAGCTCACCGGGGTATGGAGGCACTGAAGCTTTCTTT. The encoded protein is CASSPGYGGTEAFF.

A word on this clone: Germline is not matched at one junction end, which may reflect a read error. The V call is TRBV18, the J call TRBJ1-3; D is perhaps TRBD1 (6 bases). Per the germline V gene, CDR1 is KGHSH and CDR2 is LQKENI. The CDR3 extends over 14 amino acids. This CDR3 is CASSPDGAWTALWF. CDR3 DNA sequence: TGTGCCAGCTCACCCGATGGAGCATGGACAGCCCTCTGGTTT. Combining the CDR3 with reference TRBV18 and TRBJ1-3 gives the whole variable domain NAGVMQNPRHLVRRRGQEARLRCSPMKGHSHVYWYRQLPEEGLKFMVYLQKENIIDESGMPKERFSAEFPKEGPSILRIQQVVRGDSAAYFCASSPDGAWTALWFGEGSWLTVV.

This clone appeared a single time. The chain carries TRBV4-2 and TRBJ1-1; 7 bases agree with TRBD1. Trimming at V came to 0 bases and at J to 7 bases, leaving 5 bases not matched to a gene. CDR1 is LGHNA, CDR2 YNFKEQ, per germline. The CDR3 loop spans 14 amino acids. This chain's CDR3 is CASSQDGQGGEAFF. CDR3 coding DNA: TGTGCCAGCAGCCAAGATGGGCAGGGGGGTGAAGCTTTCTTT.

The J gene is TRBJ2-3, the V gene TRBV5-1; no firm D call. Trimming took off 3 bases at V and 0 bases at J, with 17 bases between the two ends. Germline CDR1 reads SGHRS; CDR2 reads YFSETQ. This CDR3 spans 17 amino acids. The CDR3 spells CASSSRQLGRSTDTQYF. In DNA, the CDR3 is TGCGCCAGCAGCTCGCGTCAACTCGGTCGAAGCACAGATACGCAGTATTTT.

The rearrangement uses TRBV30 and TRBJ1-1; D not certain. The CDR3 totals 14 residues. Trimming stripped 0 bases from V and 1 base from J, with 9 bases between. Germline CDR1 GTSNPN, CDR2 SVGIG (reference sequence). The CDR3 reads CAWSVKRANTEAFF. CDR3 DNA: TGTGCCTGGAGTGTTAAGAGGGCGAACACTGAAGCTTTCTTT.

DNA for the CDR3: TGTGCCTGGAGTGGCCAGGGGGCGCGGGTCGGCGGGGAGCTGTTTTTT. It translates to CAWSGQGARVGGELFF. The chain is built from TRBV30 and TRBJ2-2; 8 nucleotides line up with TRBD1. The J segment lost 7 bases and the V segment lost 1 base, leaving 11 bases of the junction unmatched. The germline V gene encodes CDR1 GTSNPN and CDR2 SVGIG (reference sequence). The CDR3 has 16 amino acids.

The chain joins TRBV15 to TRBJ1-5; 11 bases are a match to TRBD1. Germline CDR1 and CDR2: LNHNV and YYDKDF (reference sequence). Trimming removed 9 bases from V and 2 bases from J; junction bases left unmatched: 9. This CDR3 has 16 amino acids. The CDR3 loop is CATRTGGLYGNQPQHF. The CDR3 DNA sequence: TGTGCCACTCGGACAGGGGGCTTATACGGCAATCAGCCCCAGCATTTT.

V gene TRBV6-4 combines with J gene TRBJ2-3, with a tentative D call TRBD2 (5 bases). This CDR3 has 15 residues. V lost 2 bases to trimming and J lost 1 base, with 10 bases between them. Germline V lookup: CDR1 MRHNA, CDR2 SNTAGT. CDR3 DNA sequence: TGTGCCAGCAGTGACACTAGTGGAGGCACAGATACGCAGTATTTT. Translated, it gives CASSDTSGGTDTQYF.

The genes are TRBV2 and TRBJ2-3; 9 bases map to TRBD2. The germline CDR1 and CDR2 sequences are SNHLY and FYNNEI. V lost 6 bases to trimming and J lost 5 bases; unmatched junction nucleotides: 9. The CDR3 has 15 residues. The CDR3 nucleotides read TGTGCCAGCAGGTCTAGCGGGATCCAGGGAGATACGCAGTATTTT. Translated: CASRSSGIQGDTQYF.

The chain links TRBV28 to TRBJ2-1, with 8 positions matching TRBD1. The CDR3 runs 16 residues. The germline V gene has CDR1 MDHEN and CDR2 SYDVKM. V was clipped by 5 bases and J by 9 bases; unmatched bases: 15. The CDR3 DNA follows: TGTGCCAGCAGTCCCCCCCGGGACAGGAGCCCGGGTGAGCAGTTCTTC. Translation: CASSPPRDRSPGEQFF.

The chain links TRBV10-3 to TRBJ1-1, with a tentative D call TRBD1 (5 bases). The CDR3 is 13 amino acids. The germline V gene encodes CDR1 ENHRY and CDR2 SYGVKD. The germline V and J ends were trimmed by 11 bases and 0 bases, with 13 bases remaining between them. CDR3 sequence reads: CAVSSGVNTEAFF. CDR3 nucleotides: TGTGCCGTCTCCTCGGGGGTGAACACTGAAGCTTTCTTT.